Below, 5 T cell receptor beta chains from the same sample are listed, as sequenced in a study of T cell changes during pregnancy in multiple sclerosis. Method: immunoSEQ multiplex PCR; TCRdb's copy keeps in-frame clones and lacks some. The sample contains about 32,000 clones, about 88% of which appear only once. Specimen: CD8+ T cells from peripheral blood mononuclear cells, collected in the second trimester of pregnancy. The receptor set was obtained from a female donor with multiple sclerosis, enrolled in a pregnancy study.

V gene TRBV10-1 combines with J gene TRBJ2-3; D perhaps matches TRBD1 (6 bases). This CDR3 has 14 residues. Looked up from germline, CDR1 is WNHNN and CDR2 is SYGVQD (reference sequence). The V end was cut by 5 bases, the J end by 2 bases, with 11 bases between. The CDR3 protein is CASSRDTYTDTQYF. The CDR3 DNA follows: TGCGCCAGCAGTCGGGACACGTACACAGATACGCAGTATTTT.

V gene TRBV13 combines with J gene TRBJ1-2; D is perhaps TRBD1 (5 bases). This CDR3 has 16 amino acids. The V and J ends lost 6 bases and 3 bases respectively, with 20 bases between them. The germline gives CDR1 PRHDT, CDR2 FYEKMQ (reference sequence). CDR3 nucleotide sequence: TGTGCCAGCAGTCCAGTCTCGGGGGGAAGCTACTATGGCTACACCTTC. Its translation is CASSPVSGGSYYGYTF. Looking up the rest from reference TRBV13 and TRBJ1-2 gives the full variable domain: AAGVIQSPRHLIKEKRETATLKCYPIPRHDTVYWYQQGPGQDPQFLISFYEKMQSDKGSIPDRFSAQQFSDYHSELNMSSLELGDSALYFCASSPVSGGSYYGYTFGSGTRLTVV.

The CDR3 is CASSSAGLGGYGQYF. CDR3 bases: TGTGCCAGCAGTTCAGCCGGACTAGGTGGGTATGGGCAGTACTTC. The chain has TRBV21-1 and TRBJ2-7; the table names TRBD2, a call not compared with the DNA. TRBV21-1 counts as a pseudogene. The CDR3 covers 15 residues.

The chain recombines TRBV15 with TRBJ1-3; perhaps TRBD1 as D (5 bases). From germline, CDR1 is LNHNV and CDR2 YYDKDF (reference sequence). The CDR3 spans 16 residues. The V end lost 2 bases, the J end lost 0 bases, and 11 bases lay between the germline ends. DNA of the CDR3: TGTGCCACCAGCAGACCTACAGGATACTCTGGAAACACCATATATTTT. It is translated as CATSRPTGYSGNTIYF.

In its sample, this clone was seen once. This chain's CDR3 is CASSDSDREWMETQYF. In DNA, the CDR3 is TGTGCCAGCAGTGATTCAGACAGGGAATGGATGGAGACCCAGTACTTC. The chain is built from TRBV2 and TRBJ2-5, with TRBD1 identical over 7 bases. This CDR3 spans 16 amino acids. The junction had 12 bases not matched to a gene; V was cut back by 3 bases and J by 5 bases. Germline assignment: CDR1 SNHLY and CDR2 FYNNEI.